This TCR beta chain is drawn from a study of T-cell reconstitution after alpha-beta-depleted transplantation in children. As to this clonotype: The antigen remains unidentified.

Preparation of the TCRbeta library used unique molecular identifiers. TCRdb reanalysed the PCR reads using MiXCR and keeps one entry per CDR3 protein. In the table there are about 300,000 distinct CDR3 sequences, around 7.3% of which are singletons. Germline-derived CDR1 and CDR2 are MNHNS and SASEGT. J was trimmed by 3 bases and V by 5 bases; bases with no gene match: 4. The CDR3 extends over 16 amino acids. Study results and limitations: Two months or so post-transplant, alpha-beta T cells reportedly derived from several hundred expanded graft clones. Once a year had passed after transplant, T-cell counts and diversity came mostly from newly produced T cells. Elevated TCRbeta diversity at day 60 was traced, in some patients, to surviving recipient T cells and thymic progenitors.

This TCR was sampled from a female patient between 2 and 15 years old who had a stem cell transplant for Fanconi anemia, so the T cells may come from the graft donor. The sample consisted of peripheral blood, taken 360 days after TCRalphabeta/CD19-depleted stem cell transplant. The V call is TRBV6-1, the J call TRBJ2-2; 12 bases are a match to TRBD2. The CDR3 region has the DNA TGTGCCAGCAGTCCTAGCGGGGGGGCCGACACCGGGGAGCTGTTTTTT. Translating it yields CASSPSGGADTGELFF.